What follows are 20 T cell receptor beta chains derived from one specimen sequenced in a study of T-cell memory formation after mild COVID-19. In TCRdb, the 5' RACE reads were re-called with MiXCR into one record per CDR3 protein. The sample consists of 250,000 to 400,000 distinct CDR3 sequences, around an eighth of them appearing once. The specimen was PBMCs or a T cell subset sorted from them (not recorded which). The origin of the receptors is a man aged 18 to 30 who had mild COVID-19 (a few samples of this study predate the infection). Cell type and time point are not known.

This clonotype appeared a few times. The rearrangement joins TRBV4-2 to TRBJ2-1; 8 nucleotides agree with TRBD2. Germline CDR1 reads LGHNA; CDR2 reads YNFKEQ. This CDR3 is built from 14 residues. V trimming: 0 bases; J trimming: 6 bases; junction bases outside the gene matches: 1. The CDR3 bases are TGTGCCAGCAGCCAAGAGCTAGCGGGCAATGAGCAGTTCTTC. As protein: CASSQELAGNEQFF.

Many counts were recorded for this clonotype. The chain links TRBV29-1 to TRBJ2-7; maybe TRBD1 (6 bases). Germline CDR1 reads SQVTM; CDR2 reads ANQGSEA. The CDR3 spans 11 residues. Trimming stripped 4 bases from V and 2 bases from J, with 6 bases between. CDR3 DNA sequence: TGCAGCGTTGGGGACACCTACGAGCAGTACGTC. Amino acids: CSVGDTYEQYV.

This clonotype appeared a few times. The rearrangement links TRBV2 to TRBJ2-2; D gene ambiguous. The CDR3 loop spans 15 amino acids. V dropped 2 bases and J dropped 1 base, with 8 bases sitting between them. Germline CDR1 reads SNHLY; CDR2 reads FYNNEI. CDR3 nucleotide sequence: TGTGCCAGCAGTGAACAGATCCTGAACACCGGGGAGCTGTTTTTT. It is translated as CASSEQILNTGELFF.

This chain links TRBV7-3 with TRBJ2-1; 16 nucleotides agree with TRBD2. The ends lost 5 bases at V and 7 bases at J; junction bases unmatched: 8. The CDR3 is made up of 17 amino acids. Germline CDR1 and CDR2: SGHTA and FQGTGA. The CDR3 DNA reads TGTGCCAGCAGCCCCGGGACTAGCGGGGGGGCCGGGAATGAGCAGTTCTTC. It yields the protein CASSPGTSGGAGNEQFF.

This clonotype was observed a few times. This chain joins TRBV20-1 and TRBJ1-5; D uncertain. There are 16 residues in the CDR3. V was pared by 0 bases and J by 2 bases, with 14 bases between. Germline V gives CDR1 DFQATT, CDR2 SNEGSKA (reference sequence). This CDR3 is CSARDNEGWGNQPQHF. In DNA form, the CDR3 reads TGCAGTGCTAGAGATAACGAGGGTTGGGGCAATCAGCCCCAGCATTTT.

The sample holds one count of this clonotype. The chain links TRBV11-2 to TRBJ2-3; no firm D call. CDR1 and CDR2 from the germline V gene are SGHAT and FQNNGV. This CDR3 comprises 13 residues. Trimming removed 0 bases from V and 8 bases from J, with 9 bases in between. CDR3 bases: TGTGCCAGCAGCTTAGACTCGATAGGTACGCAGTATTTT. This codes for CASSLDSIGTQYF. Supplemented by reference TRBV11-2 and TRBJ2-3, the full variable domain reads EAGVAQSPRYKIIEKRQSVAFWCNPISGHATLYWYQQILGQGPKLLIQFQNNGVVDDSQLPKDRFSAERLKGVDSTLKIQPAKLEDSAVYLCASSLDSIGTQYFGPGTRLTVL.

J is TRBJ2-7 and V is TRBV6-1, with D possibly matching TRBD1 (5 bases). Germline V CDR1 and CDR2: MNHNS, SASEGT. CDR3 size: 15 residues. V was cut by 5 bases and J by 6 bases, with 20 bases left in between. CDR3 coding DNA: TGTGCCAGCAGTCTCGAGGACAAGACCCCTGGCGAGCAGTACTTC. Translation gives CASSLEDKTPGEQYF.

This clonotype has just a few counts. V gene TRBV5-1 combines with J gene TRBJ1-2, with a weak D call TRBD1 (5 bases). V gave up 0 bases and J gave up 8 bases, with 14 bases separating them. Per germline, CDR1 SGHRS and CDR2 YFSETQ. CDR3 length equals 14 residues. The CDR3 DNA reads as TGCGCCAGCAGCTTGGAGGGGTTGGTTCGAGGCTACACCTTC. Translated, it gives CASSLEGLVRGYTF.

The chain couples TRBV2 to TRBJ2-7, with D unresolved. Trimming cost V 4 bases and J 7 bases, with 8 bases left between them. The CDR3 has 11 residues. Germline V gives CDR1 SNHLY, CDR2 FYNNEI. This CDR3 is CASSAGWEQYF. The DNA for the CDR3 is TGTGCCAGCAGTGCGGGTTGGGAGCAGTACTTC.

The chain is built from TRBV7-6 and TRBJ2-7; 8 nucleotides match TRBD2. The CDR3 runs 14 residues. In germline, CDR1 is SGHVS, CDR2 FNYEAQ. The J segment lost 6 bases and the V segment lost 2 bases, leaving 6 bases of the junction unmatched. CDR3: CASSLFGGVSEQYV. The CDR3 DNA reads TGTGCCAGCAGCTTATTCGGGGGGGTAAGCGAGCAGTACGTC.

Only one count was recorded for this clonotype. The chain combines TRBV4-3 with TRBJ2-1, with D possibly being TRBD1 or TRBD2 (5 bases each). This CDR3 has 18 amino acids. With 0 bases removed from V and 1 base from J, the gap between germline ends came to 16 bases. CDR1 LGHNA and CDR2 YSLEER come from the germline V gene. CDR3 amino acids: CASSQDHPGTGSYNEQFF. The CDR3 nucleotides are TGCGCCAGCAGCCAAGATCACCCAGGGACGGGATCCTACAATGAGCAGTTCTTC.

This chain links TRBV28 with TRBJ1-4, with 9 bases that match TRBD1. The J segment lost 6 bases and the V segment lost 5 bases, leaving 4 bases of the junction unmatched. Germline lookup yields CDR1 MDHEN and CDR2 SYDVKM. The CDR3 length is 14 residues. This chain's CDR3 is CASSVTGGDEKLFF. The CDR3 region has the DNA TGTGCCAGCAGTGTGACAGGGGGAGATGAAAAACTGTTTTTT.

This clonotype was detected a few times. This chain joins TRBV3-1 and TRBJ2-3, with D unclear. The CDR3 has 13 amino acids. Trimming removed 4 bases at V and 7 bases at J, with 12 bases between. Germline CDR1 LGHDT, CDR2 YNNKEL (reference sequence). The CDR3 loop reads CASSPWSTHTQYF. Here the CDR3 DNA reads TGTGCCAGCAGCCCATGGTCTACCCATACGCAGTATTTT.

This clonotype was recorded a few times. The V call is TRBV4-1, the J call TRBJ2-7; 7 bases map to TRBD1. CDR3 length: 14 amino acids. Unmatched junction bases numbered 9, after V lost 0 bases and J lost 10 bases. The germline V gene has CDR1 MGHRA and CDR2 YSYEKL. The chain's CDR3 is CASSQDVGTVDQYV. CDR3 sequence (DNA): TGCGCCAGCAGCCAAGATGTAGGGACAGTCGACCAGTACGTC.

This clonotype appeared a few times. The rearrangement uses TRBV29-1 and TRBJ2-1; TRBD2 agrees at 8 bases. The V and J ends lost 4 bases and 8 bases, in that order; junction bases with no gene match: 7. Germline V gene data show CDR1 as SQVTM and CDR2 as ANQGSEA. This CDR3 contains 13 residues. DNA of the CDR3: TGCAGCGTTGGTGCGGGGGGACTTGATGAGCAGTTCTTC. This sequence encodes CSVGAGGLDEQFF.

CDR3 DNA sequence: TGTGCCAGCAGTTCGACTGGAGGGTATCAGCCCCAGCATTTT. Translating it yields CASSSTGGYQPQHF. The chain is built from TRBV6-5 and TRBJ1-5; no clear D gene. With 4 bases removed from V and 5 bases from J, the gap between germline ends came to 12 bases. Germline CDR1 MNHEY, CDR2 SVGAGI. The CDR3 has 14 amino acids.

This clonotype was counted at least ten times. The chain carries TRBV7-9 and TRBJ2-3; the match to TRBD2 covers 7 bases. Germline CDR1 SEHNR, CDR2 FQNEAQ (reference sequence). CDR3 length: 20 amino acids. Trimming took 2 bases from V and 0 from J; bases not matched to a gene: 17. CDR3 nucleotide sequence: TGTGCCAGCAGCTTATTGGTTGCGAGCGGGGAGGTTACTAGCACAGATACGCAGTATTTT. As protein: CASSLLVASGEVTSTDTQYF.

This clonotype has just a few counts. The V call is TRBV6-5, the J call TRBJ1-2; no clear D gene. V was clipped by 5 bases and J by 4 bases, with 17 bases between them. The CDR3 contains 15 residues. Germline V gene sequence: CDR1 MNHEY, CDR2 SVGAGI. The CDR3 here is CASSNTGVGGYGYTF. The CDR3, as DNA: TGTGCCAGCAGTAACACCGGCGTAGGTGGCTATGGCTACACCTTC.

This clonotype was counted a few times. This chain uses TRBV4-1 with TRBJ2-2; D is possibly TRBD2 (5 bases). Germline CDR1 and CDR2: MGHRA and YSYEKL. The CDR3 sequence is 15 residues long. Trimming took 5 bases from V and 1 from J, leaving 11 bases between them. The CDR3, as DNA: TGCGCCAGCAGCTCGCGGGTAGGGAACACCGGGGAGCTGTTTTTT. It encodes CASSSRVGNTGELFF.

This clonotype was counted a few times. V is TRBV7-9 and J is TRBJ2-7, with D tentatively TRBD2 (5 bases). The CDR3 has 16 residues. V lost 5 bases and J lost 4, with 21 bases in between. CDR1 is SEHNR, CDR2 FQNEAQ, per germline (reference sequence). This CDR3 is CASSRYGELPLYEQYF. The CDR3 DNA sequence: TGTGCCAGCAGCCGTTACGGGGAGCTCCCATTATACGAGCAGTACTTC.